These 4 T cell receptor beta chains came from one sample sequenced in a study of blood T cell repertoires in COVID-19. Clones were sequenced by immunoSEQ multiplex PCR, and TCRdb holds only the in-frame ones, with some missing. The sample has 200,000 to 250,000 clones; approximately 84% are singletons. Sequencing was performed on peripheral blood. The receptors originated from a woman in her 30s who had recovered from COVID-19.

J is TRBJ1-5 and V is TRBV18; D might be TRBD1 (5 bases). The CDR3 runs 14 residues. The germline CDR1 and CDR2 sequences are KGHSH and LQKENI. Trimming removed 6 bases at V and 4 bases at J, with 13 bases between. The CDR3 spells CASSLAGFNQPQHF. The CDR3 nucleotides read TGTGCCAGCTCGCTGGCAGGGTTTAATCAGCCCCAGCATTTT.

This clone appeared a few times. The V and J genes are TRBV19 and TRBJ2-7, with D perhaps TRBD1 (6 bases). This CDR3 contains 12 residues. The V end was cut by 4 bases, the J end by 5 bases, with 9 bases between. The germline CDR1 and CDR2 sequences are LNHDA and SQIVND (reference sequence). In DNA, the CDR3 is TGTGCCAGTAGTAACCAGGGGAACGAGCAGTACTTC. The encoded protein is CASSNQGNEQYF. The full variable domain, rest sourced from reference TRBV19 and TRBJ2-7, is DGGITQSPKYLFRKEGQNVTLSCEQNLNHDAMYWYRQDPGQGLRLIYYSQIVNDFQKGDIAEGYSVSREKKESFPLTVTSAQKNPTAFYLCASSNQGNEQYFGPGTRLTVT.

In its sample, this clone was seen a few times. The genes are TRBV4-1 and TRBJ1-3; D not resolved. Trimming removed 0 bases from V and 2 bases from J, with 11 bases in between. Germline CDR1 reads MGHRA; CDR2 reads YSYEKL. CDR3 length equals 16 residues. CDR3 amino acids: CASSQDLRAAGNTIYF. In DNA form, the CDR3 reads TGCGCCAGCAGCCAAGATCTGCGGGCGGCTGGAAACACCATATATTTT.

The chain uses TRBV5-1 and TRBJ2-1, with 8 bases aligning to TRBD2. The germline CDR1 and CDR2 sequences are SGHRS and YFSETQ. The ends lost 5 bases at V and 6 bases at J; junction bases unmatched: 7. The CDR3 extends over 14 amino acids. CDR3 nucleotide sequence: TGCGCCAGCAGGAAAGCGGGAGACGGCAATGAGCAGTTCTTC. This encodes CASRKAGDGNEQFF.